The T cell receptor (beta chain) described here comes from a study of PD-1 blockade in classical Hodgkin lymphoma. Time point of the sample: newly diagnosed, previously untreated cHL patient sample. Comparators were PBMCs taken from newly diagnosed, untreated classical Hodgkin lymphoma. Study-level results: When set against healthy donors, newly diagnosed patients were reported to show lower baseline TCR diversity. There remain no defined causes for the repertoire differences, which possibly reflect disease activity or prior therapy.

The J segment lost 8 bases and the V segment lost 6 bases, leaving 9 bases of the junction unmatched. The length of the CDR3 is 14 residues. Germline assignment: CDR1 MNHEY and CDR2 SVGAGI. Here immunoSEQ multiplex PCR was the method, and the copy in TCRdb shows in-frame clones only, minus some. In the table there are about 17,000 clones, roughly 90% of which are singletons. On this clone itself: Antigen specificity is unknown.

The gene calls are TRBV6-5 and TRBJ1-4, with 7 bases fitting TRBD1. The sample consisted of peripheral blood mononuclear cells (PBMCs). The clonotype was recovered from a human donor with classical Hodgkin lymphoma. CDR3 sequence (DNA): TGTGCCAGCAGACTTACCGGGACAGACGAAAAACTGTTTTTT. Translated: CASRLTGTDEKLFF.